This T cell receptor (beta chain) stems from a study of blood T cells in healthy people across ages. Combining a sample-barcoded 5' primer with a J-beta primer mix, a second PCR ran for about 6 to 11 cycles. With 12 random nucleotides, a template-switch adaptor tagged each individual cDNA molecule. TCRdb re-called the 5' RACE reads through MiXCR, storing one row per CDR3 protein. Of approximately 850,000 distinct CDR3 sequences in the sample, 58% were seen once. Germline V gene sequence: CDR1 DFQATT, CDR2 SNEGSKA (reference sequence). Trimming cost V 1 base and J 2 bases, with 7 bases left between them. CDR3 size: 13 residues. General study points: It was found that TCR beta diversity correlated strongly with the percentage of naive T cells. Researchers deemed the diversity estimates from one million T cells underestimates.

Peripheral blood, about 10 milliliters per donor, was collected. This clonotype occurred a few times. No antigen is known for it. This receptor was obtained from a young man in good health. The source material was blood. This chain links TRBV20-1 with TRBJ2-3; D is unclear. CDR3 sequence: CSARGGTTDTQYF. The CDR3 nucleotides are TGCAGTGCTAGAGGAGGAACCACAGATACGCAGTATTTT.